These 11 T cell receptor beta chains were all obtained from the same sample, sequenced in a study of a mutant IDH1 vaccine in newly diagnosed glioma (TCRdb year 2021). The library was made by the immunoSEQ multiplex PCR assay. TCRdb retrieved this table from immuneACCESS and kept in-frame rearrangements only. Not all clones are present; in checked studies, unresolved V genes account for under half, and no reason is known for the remainder. Here the sample has tens of thousands of clones; around 92% occur a single time. The leading ten clones occupy about 2.7% of the sample. Reading the label with the study, this specimen's time point is: baseline, week 1 (first vaccination visit). The intended sense of this specimen's treatment or condition label: pre-vaccination baseline after standard-of-care therapy. The sample was PBMCs, taken from a glioma patient treated with radiotherapy, temozolomide or both. These receptors came from a man aged 50 to 60 with glioma.

The rearrangement joins TRBV7-2 to TRBJ1-1; TRBD1 might be the D (5 bases). The CDR3 consists of 13 residues. CDR1 is SGHTA, CDR2 FQGNSA, per germline. V was cut by 4 bases and J by 6 bases, with 12 bases left in between. In DNA, the CDR3 is TGTGCCAGCAGCTCGCAGGGTAACCCTGAAGCTTTCTTT. Translating it yields CASSSQGNPEAFF. Drawing the rest from reference TRBV7-2 and TRBJ1-1, the complete variable domain is GAGVSQSPSNKVTEKGKDVELRCDPISGHTALYWYRQSLGQGLEFLIYFQGNSAPDKSGLPSDRFSAERTGGSVSTLTIQRTQQEDSAVYLCASSSQGNPEAFFGQGTRLTVV.

The chain couples TRBV28 to TRBJ2-1; D is undetermined. Trimming removed 3 bases at V and 4 bases at J, with 4 bases between. The CDR3 covers 12 residues. The germline gives CDR1 MDHEN, CDR2 SYDVKM. The CDR3 reads CASSLGYNEQFF. The CDR3 DNA reads TGTGCCAGCAGTTTGGGATACAATGAGCAGTTCTTC.

The chain uses TRBV9 and TRBJ2-1; 8 bases are shared with TRBD1. CDR1 and CDR2 from the germline V gene are SGDLS and YYNGEE. The CDR3 is made up of 14 amino acids. The J segment lost 9 bases and the V segment lost 4 bases, leaving 9 bases of the junction unmatched. The CDR3 nucleotides read TGTGCCAGCAGCCACGGACAGGGTCAACGTGAGCAGTTCTTC. The encoded protein is CASSHGQGQREQFF.

V and J are TRBV7-9 and TRBJ1-4; D is uncertain. From germline, CDR1 is SEHNR and CDR2 FQNEAQ (reference sequence). Trimming removed 5 bases at V and 0 bases at J, with 7 bases between. The CDR3 consists of 14 residues. CDR3 region: CASSHQSTNEKLFF. CDR3 DNA: TGTGCCAGCAGCCACCAGTCAACTAATGAAAAACTGTTTTTT.

The genes are TRBV25-1 and TRBJ2-1; the match to TRBD2 covers 11 bases. V shed 2 bases, J shed 7 bases, and the junction held 7 bases outside the gene matches. The germline V gene encodes CDR1 MGHDK and CDR2 SYGVNS. The CDR3 contains 16 residues. CDR3 residues: CASSEGTSGPSNEQFF. Here the CDR3 DNA reads TGTGCCAGCAGTGAAGGGACTAGCGGACCCAGTAATGAGCAGTTCTTC.

The chain carries TRBV7-8 and TRBJ1-2; D possibly corresponds to TRBD1 (6 bases). There are 15 residues in the CDR3. Per germline, CDR1 SGHVS and CDR2 FQNEAQ. Deletions cut 0 bases from V and 3 bases from J, with 11 bases between. CDR3 sequence (DNA): TGTGCCAGCAGCTTAGCGCAGGGGAGCTACTATGGCTACACCTTC. This sequence encodes CASSLAQGSYYGYTF.

The count of this clone is one. This rearrangement joins TRBV5-1 to TRBJ1-1; unclear D gene. This CDR3 comprises 15 residues. V was pared by 0 bases and J by 0 bases, with 9 bases between. Germline V CDR1 and CDR2: SGHRS, YFSETQ. DNA for the CDR3: TGCGCCAGCAGCTTGGTGAGGGCCATGAACACTGAAGCTTTCTTT. Translating it yields CASSLVRAMNTEAFF.

J is TRBJ1-2 and V is TRBV5-6, with TRBD1 matching 8 bases. V gave up 1 base and J gave up 5 bases; unmatched junction bases: 4. Germline lookup yields CDR1 SGHDT and CDR2 YYEEEE. The CDR3 is 14 amino acids. CDR3 amino acids: CASSLRDRPYGYTF. As DNA, the CDR3 is TGTGCCAGCAGCTTGCGGGACAGGCCGTATGGCTACACCTTC.

The gene calls are TRBV4-3 and TRBJ2-1; 9 nucleotides match TRBD2. V lost 4 bases and J lost 2; bases outside the gene matches: 3. Germline assignment: CDR1 LGHNA and CDR2 YSLEER. The CDR3 is made up of 15 amino acids. CDR3 nucleotide sequence: TGCGCCAGCAGCCCCCCTAGCGGGGCCTACAATGAGCAGTTCTTC. This encodes CASSPPSGAYNEQFF.

V usage is TRBV27 and J usage is TRBJ2-7; 7 bases fit TRBD1. CDR1 MNHEY and CDR2 SMNVEV come from the germline V gene (reference sequence). CDR3 size: 14 residues. V trimming: 0 bases; J trimming: 1 base; junction bases outside the gene matches: 0. This CDR3 reads CASSLSQGSYEQYF. The CDR3 nucleotides are TGTGCCAGCAGTTTATCACAGGGGTCCTACGAGCAGTACTTC.

The chain recombines TRBV5-1 with TRBJ2-7, with 9 bases lining up with TRBD2. The CDR3 sequence is 15 residues long. The V gene end was trimmed by 2 bases and the J gene end by 2 bases; junction bases not matched to a gene: 5. The V gene's germline CDR1 is SGHRS and CDR2 YFSETQ. The CDR3 loop is CASSFQGGGAYEQYF. DNA for the CDR3: TGCGCCAGCAGCTTTCAAGGCGGGGGGGCCTACGAGCAGTACTTC.